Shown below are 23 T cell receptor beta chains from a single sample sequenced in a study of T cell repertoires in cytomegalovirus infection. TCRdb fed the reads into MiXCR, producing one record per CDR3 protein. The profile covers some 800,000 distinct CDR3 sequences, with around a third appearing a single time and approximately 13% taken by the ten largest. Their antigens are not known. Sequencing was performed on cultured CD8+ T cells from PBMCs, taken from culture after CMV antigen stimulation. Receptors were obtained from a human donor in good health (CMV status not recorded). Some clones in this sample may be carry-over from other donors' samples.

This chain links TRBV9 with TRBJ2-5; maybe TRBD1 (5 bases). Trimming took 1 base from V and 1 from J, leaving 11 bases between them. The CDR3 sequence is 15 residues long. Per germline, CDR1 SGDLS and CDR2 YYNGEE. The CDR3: CASSVTTELQETQYF. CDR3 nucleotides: TGTGCCAGCAGCGTAACGACAGAACTCCAAGAGACCCAGTACTTC.

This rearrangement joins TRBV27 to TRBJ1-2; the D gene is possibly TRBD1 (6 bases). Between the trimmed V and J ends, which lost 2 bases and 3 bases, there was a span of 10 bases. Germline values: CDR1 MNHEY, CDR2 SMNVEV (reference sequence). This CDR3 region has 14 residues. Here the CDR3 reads CASSLTGTHYGYTF. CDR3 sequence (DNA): TGTGCCAGCAGTTTAACCGGGACACACTATGGCTACACCTTC.

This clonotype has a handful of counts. DNA for the CDR3: TGTGCCATACCCCAGGGTGATGGCTACACCTTC. It translates to CAIPQGDGYTF. This sequence joins TRBV10-3 and TRBJ1-2; D may be TRBD1 (5 bases). This CDR3 comprises 11 residues. CDR1 and CDR2 from the germline V gene are ENHRY and SYGVKD. V was clipped by 9 bases and J by 6 bases, with 11 bases between them.

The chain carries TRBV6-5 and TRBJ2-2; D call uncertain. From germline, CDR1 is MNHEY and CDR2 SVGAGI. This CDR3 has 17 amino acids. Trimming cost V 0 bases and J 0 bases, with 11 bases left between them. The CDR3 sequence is CASSYSYPPANTGELFF. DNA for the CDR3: TGTGCCAGCAGTTACTCGTACCCACCAGCGAACACCGGGGAGCTGTTTTTT.

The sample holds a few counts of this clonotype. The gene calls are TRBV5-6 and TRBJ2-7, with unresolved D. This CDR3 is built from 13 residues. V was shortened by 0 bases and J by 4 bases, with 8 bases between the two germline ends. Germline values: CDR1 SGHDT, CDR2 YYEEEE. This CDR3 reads CASSLGGIYEQYV. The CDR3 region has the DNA TGTGCCAGCAGCTTGGGTGGGATTTACGAGCAGTACGTC.

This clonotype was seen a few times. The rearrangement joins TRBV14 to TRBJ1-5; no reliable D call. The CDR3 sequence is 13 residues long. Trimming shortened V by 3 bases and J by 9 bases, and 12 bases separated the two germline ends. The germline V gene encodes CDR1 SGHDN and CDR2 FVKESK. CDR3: CASSHRDEGPQHF. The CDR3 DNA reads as TGTGCCAGCAGCCATCGGGATGAAGGGCCCCAGCATTTT.

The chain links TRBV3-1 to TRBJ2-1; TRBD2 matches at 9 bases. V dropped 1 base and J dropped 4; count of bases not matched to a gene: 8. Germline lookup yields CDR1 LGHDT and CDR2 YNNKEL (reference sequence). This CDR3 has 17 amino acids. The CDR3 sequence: CASSQVRGAGGYNEQFF. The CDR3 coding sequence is TGTGCCAGCAGCCAAGTCCGGGGTGCGGGGGGGTACAATGAGCAGTTCTTC.

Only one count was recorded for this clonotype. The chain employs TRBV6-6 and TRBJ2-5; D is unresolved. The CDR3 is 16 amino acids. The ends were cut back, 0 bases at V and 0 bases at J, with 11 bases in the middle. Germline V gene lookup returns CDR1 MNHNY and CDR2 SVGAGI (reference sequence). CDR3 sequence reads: CASSYSKPQDQETQYF. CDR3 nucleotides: TGTGCCAGCAGTTACTCGAAGCCACAAGACCAAGAGACCCAGTACTTC.

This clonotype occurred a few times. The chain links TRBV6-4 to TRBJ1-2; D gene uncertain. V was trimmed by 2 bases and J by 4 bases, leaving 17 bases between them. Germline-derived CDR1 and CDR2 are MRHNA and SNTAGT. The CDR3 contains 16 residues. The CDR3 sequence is CASSDKNSEPLYGYTF. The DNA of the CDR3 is TGTGCCAGCAGTGACAAGAACTCTGAGCCGCTCTATGGCTACACCTTC.

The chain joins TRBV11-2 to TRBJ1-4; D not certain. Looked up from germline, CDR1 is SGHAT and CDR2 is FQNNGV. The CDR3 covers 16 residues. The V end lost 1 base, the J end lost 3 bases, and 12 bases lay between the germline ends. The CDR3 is CASSLGVVSPNEKLFF. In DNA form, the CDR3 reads TGTGCCAGCAGCTTAGGTGTGGTTTCGCCTAATGAAAAACTGTTTTTT.

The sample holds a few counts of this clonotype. CDR3 sequence: CASSRPREGGYTF. The CDR3 DNA sequence: TGTGCCAGCAGCCGCCCCAGGGAGGGTGGCTACACCTTC. This chain joins TRBV7-4 and TRBJ1-2; a weak D match, TRBD1 (5 bases). Trimming left V 5 bases short and J 7 bases short, with 14 bases between. Germline CDR1 SGHVT, CDR2 SQSDAQ. This CDR3 contains 13 residues.

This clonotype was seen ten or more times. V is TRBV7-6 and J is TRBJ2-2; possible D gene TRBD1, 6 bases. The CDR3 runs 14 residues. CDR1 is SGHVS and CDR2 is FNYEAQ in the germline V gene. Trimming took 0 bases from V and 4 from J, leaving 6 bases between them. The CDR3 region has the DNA TGTGCCAGCAGCTTAGCGGACAGCACCGGGGAGCTGTTTTTT. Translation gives CASSLADSTGELFF.

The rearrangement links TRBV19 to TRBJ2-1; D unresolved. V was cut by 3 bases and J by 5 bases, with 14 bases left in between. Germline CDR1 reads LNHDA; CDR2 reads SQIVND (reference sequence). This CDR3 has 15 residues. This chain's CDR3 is CASSIPQHTDNEQFF. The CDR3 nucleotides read TGTGCCAGTAGTATCCCGCAGCACACAGACAATGAGCAGTTCTTC.

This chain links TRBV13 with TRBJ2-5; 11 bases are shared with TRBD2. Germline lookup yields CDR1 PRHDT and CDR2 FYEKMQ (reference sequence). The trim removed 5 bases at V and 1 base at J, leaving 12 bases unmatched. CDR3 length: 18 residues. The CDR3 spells CASSPTPRLAGSQETQYF. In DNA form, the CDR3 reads TGTGCCAGCAGCCCGACCCCGCGACTAGCGGGGAGCCAAGAGACCCAGTACTTC.

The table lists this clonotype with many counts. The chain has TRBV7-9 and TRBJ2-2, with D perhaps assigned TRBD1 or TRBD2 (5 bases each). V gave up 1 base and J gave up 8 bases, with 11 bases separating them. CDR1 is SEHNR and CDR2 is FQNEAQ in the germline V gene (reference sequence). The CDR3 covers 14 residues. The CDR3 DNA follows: TGTGCCAGCAGCTTAGTAGGGGACGTGGGGGAGCTGTTTTTT. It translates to CASSLVGDVGELFF.

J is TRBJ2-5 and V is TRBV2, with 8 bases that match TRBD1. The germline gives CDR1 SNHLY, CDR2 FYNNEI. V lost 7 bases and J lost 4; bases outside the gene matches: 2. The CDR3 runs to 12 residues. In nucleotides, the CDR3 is TGTGCCAGCAAGGACAGGGTAGAGACCCAGTACTTC. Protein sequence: CASKDRVETQYF. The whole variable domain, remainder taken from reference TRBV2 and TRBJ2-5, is EPEVTQTPSHQVTQMGQEVILRCVPISNHLYFYWYRQILGQKVEFLVSFYNNEISEKSEIFDDQFSVERPDGSNFTLKIRSTKLEDSAMYFCASKDRVETQYFGPGTRLLVL.

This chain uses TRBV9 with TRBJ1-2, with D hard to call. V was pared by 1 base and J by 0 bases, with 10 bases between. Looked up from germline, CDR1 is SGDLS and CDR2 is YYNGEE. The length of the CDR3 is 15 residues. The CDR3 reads CASSVTESSNYGYTF. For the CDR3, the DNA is TGTGCCAGCAGCGTAACAGAATCGTCTAACTATGGCTACACCTTC.

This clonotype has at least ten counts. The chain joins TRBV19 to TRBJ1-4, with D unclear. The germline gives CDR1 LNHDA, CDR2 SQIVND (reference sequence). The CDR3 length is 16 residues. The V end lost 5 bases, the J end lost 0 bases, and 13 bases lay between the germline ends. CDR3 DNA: TGTGCCAGTAGTTGGACTGCGCGGGCAACTAATGAAAAACTGTTTTTT. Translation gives CASSWTARATNEKLFF.

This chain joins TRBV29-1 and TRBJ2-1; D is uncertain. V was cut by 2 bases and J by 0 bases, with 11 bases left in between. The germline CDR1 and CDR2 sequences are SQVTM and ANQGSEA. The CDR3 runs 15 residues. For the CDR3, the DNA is TGCAGCGTTGAAAGCGATGCGGCCTCCTACAATGAGCAGTTCTTC. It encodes CSVESDAASYNEQFF.

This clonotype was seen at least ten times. CDR3 DNA sequence: TGTGCCAGCAGCTTAGCACCGGGACAGGGGGCCCCTGGGGCCAACGTCCTGACTTTC. Protein sequence: CASSLAPGQGAPGANVLTF. This chain uses TRBV7-8 with TRBJ2-6; 12 bases are shared with TRBD1. The CDR3 runs to 19 residues. The V gene's germline CDR1 is SGHVS and CDR2 FQNEAQ. Trimming at V came to 0 bases and at J to 2 bases, leaving 5 bases not matched to a gene.

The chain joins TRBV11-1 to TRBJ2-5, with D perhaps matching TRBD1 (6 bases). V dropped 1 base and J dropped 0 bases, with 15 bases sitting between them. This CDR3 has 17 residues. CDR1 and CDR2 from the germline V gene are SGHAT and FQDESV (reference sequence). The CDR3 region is CASSLVVWDTHQETQYF. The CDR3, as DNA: TGTGCCAGCAGCTTAGTGGTTTGGGACACCCACCAAGAGACCCAGTACTTC.

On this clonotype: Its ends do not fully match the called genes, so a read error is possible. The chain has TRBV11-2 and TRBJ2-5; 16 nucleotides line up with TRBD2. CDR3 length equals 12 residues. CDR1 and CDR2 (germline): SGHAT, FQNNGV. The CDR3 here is CASSSGLAGGNF. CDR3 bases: TGTGCCAGCAGCTCGGGACTAGCGGGGGGGAACTTC.

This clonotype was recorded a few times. In DNA, the CDR3 is TGTGCCAGCAGCCAAGATAGGGGGGCTAGCGGGGGGGCACCCTGCCCCTACGAGCAGTACGTC. This gives the protein CASSQDRGASGGAPCPYEQYV. The J gene is TRBJ2-7, the V gene TRBV3-1; TRBD2 agrees at 12 bases. Germline V CDR1 and CDR2: LGHDT, YNNKEL (reference sequence). CDR3 length equals 21 residues. Unmatched junction bases numbered 17, after V lost 0 bases and J lost 2 bases.